The 14 T cell receptor beta chains below all came from one sample that was sequenced in a study of regulatory T cells in long-lasting Graves disease. Stated time point: newly diagnosed GD, antithyroid drugs for less than 3 months. RNA extracted from PBMCs served as the sequencing template. Researchers made TCR beta libraries by using iRepertoire HTBI primers and running Arm-PCR on CDR3 regions. TCRdb re-called the multiplex PCR reads through MiXCR, storing one row per CDR3 protein. This sample yields 450,000 to 600,000 distinct CDR3 sequences, of which roughly 14% are seen a single time; over 7.5% belongs to the top ten. The sample was also linked to a second study, of T cells in Graves' hyperthyroidism and ophthalmopathy.

The sample was peripheral blood mononuclear cells (PBMCs), taken at new diagnosis, from a patient treated with antithyroid drugs. The receptors stem from a man aged 30 to 39 with Graves disease.

This clonotype showed up many times. The CDR3 DNA reads as TGTGCCAGCAGCTCCCTCGATTGGGGACAGGGAGAGACCCAGTACTTC. Translated: CASSSLDWGQGETQYF. The chain employs TRBV11-2 and TRBJ2-5, with 9 bases that match TRBD1. Germline V lookup: CDR1 SGHAT, CDR2 FQNNGV. The CDR3 runs 16 residues. V shed 4 bases, J shed 4 bases, and the junction held 10 bases outside the gene matches.

The V and J genes are TRBV4-1 and TRBJ2-5; D tentatively fits TRBD1 or TRBD2 (6 bases each). Germline V gene sequence: CDR1 MGHRA, CDR2 YSYEKL. The CDR3 is made up of 15 amino acids. Trimming left V 2 bases short and J 1 base short, with 11 bases between. Written as DNA, the CDR3 is TGCGCCAGCAGCCAATCAGAGGGGGGCCAAGAGACCCAGTACTTC. Translated, it gives CASSQSEGGQETQYF.

Ten or more counts support this clonotype. V gene TRBV6-1 combines with J gene TRBJ2-1, with 12 positions matching TRBD2. This CDR3 comprises 13 residues. The ends lost 7 bases at V and 16 bases at J; junction bases unmatched: 11. Germline V gene sequence: CDR1 MNHNS, CDR2 SASEGT. For the CDR3, the DNA is TGTGCCAGCAAAGGGACTAGCGGGTCTCGAGGTTTCTTC. Translating it yields CASKGTSGSRGFF.

This clonotype was observed at least ten times. The chain uses TRBV27 and TRBJ1-5; D is unresolved. Per the germline V gene, CDR1 is MNHEY and CDR2 is SMNVEV (reference sequence). The V end lost 3 bases, the J end lost 4 bases, and 7 bases lay between the germline ends. The CDR3 is 13 amino acids. CDR3 coding DNA: TGTGCCAGCAGTTTTACAGTGAATCAGCCCCAGCATTTT. It specifies CASSFTVNQPQHF.

The CDR3, as DNA: TGCAGCGCCGGACAGGGGGCCCGAACTGAAGCTTTCTTT. The encoded protein is CSAGQGARTEAFF. The rearrangement joins TRBV29-1 to TRBJ1-1; 11 nucleotides align to TRBD1. Trimming took 7 bases from V and 5 from J; bases not matched to a gene: 6. Germline V CDR1 and CDR2: SQVTM, ANQGSEA. CDR3 length: 13 residues. Full variable domain (remainder filled in from reference TRBV29-1 and TRBJ1-1): SAVISQKPSRDICQRGTSLTIQCQVDSQVTMMFWYRQQPGQSLTLIATANQGSEATYESGFVIDKFPISRPNLTFSTLTVSNMSPEDSSIYLCSAGQGARTEAFFGQGTRLTVV.

V is TRBV5-5 and J is TRBJ1-2; D remains unclear. V gave up 1 base and J gave up 6 bases, with 10 bases separating them. CDR1 SGHKS and CDR2 YYEKEE come from the germline V gene (reference sequence). The CDR3 runs 13 residues. CDR3 nucleotide sequence: TGTGCCAGCAGCTTGTCTTCAGGAGATGGCTACACCTTC. It specifies CASSLSSGDGYTF.

This CDR3 reads CATSTLAGLTDTQYF. CDR3 nucleotides: TGTGCCACCAGCACACTAGCGGGACTCACAGATACGCAGTATTTT. The rearrangement uses TRBV15 and TRBJ2-3, with TRBD2 identical over 10 bases. V gave up 4 bases and J gave up 2 bases; unmatched junction bases: 3. Germline CDR1 and CDR2: LNHNV and YYDKDF (reference sequence). The CDR3 extends over 15 amino acids. The variable domain in full, with the rest retrieved from reference TRBV15 and TRBJ2-3, is DAMVIQNPRYQVTQFGKPVTLSCSQTLNHNVMYWYQQKSSQAPKLLFHYYDKDFNNEADTPDNFQSRRPNTSFCFLDIRSPGLGDTAMYLCATSTLAGLTDTQYFGPGTRLTVL.

This clonotype appeared many times. The chain recombines TRBV12-3 or TRBV12-4 with TRBJ2-3; D is unresolved. Trimming shortened V by 3 bases and J by 0 bases, and 10 bases separated the two germline ends. The CDR3 totals 15 residues. Here the CDR3 reads CASSFLAASTDTQYF. CDR3 nucleotides: TGTGCCAGCAGTTTTTTAGCTGCTAGCACAGATACGCAGTATTTT.

This chain connects TRBV7-2 to TRBJ2-3; TRBD2 is a possible D gene (6 bases). Trimming cost V 3 bases and J 5 bases, with 12 bases left between them. CDR1 and CDR2 (germline): SGHTA, FQGNSA. CDR3 length: 14 residues. CDR3 sequence: CASSFRGAQDTQYF. In DNA, the CDR3 is TGTGCCAGCAGCTTCCGCGGGGCGCAAGATACGCAGTATTTT.

The DNA for the CDR3 is TGTGCCAGCAGTTCCGACGGGACAGGGCGCCGTGGCTACACCTTC. It translates to CASSSDGTGRRGYTF. The chain links TRBV2 to TRBJ1-2; 9 nucleotides match TRBD1. Germline V gene data show CDR1 as SNHLY and CDR2 as FYNNEI. CDR3 length: 15 residues. Trimming took 5 bases from V and 7 from J; bases not matched to a gene: 11.

This clonotype was detected many times. The CDR3, as DNA: TGTGCCAGCAGTCCAGGGGGAAGGGGTTCCGGGGCCAACGTCCTGACTTTC. Its translation is CASSPGGRGSGANVLTF. The V gene is TRBV12-3 or TRBV12-4, the J gene TRBJ2-6; 7 bases align to TRBD1. V shed 5 bases and J 4 bases; nucleotides not matched to a gene: 11. The CDR3 extends over 17 amino acids.

At least ten counts were recorded for this clonotype. The CDR3 DNA reads TGTGCCAGCACCAAGGGACTAGCGGGTATGACTTGGACCTACGAGCAGTACTTC. Translation gives CASTKGLAGMTWTYEQYF. The chain uses TRBV6-2 or TRBV6-3 and TRBJ2-7; TRBD2 matches 12 bases. Trimming at V came to 7 bases and at J to 2 bases, leaving 15 bases not matched to a gene. The CDR3 runs 18 residues. Germline V gives CDR1 MNHEY, CDR2 SVGEGT.

This clonotype was seen repeatedly, ten times or more. The V call is TRBV13, the J call TRBJ1-1, with TRBD1 matching over 7 bases. Germline V lookup: CDR1 PRHDT, CDR2 FYEKMQ (reference sequence). This CDR3 spans 15 amino acids. Trimming took 5 bases from V and 1 from J; bases not matched to a gene: 7. CDR3 in DNA: TGTGCCAGCAGCATCGACAGGGTAGAGAACACTGAAGCTTTCTTT. It specifies CASSIDRVENTEAFF.

There are many counts of this clonotype. The V gene is TRBV5-1, the J gene TRBJ1-1, with TRBD1 as a possible D gene (6 bases). The CDR3 has 14 residues. V was clipped by 2 bases and J by 2 bases, with 10 bases between them. The germline CDR1 and CDR2 sequences are SGHRS and YFSETQ. The CDR3 bases are TGCGCCAGCAGCTTCCTACAGGGAAACACTGAAGCTTTCTTT. Amino acid sequence: CASSFLQGNTEAFF.